The 8 T cell receptor beta chains below were found in one sample sequenced in a study of OX40 agonist ivuxolimab in advanced cancers. Libraries were prepared by immunoSEQ multiplex PCR; TCRdb keeps only in-frame clonotypes and omits some of them. The table lists about 46,000 clones, 75% to 95% of them singletons. Sequences were derived from CD4+ or CD8+ T cells sorted from blood, sampled in a trial of the OX40 agonist ivuxolimab. These receptors originate from an adult with an advanced solid tumor such as melanoma, head and neck, liver or kidney cancer.

This chain links TRBV30 with TRBJ2-1, with a weak D call TRBD2 (6 bases). There are 14 residues in the CDR3. V was shortened by 1 base and J by 4 bases, with 11 bases between the two germline ends. Germline values: CDR1 GTSNPN, CDR2 SVGIG (reference sequence). DNA of the CDR3: TGTGCCTGGAGTGGGCCCAGCGGGTACAATGAGCAGTTCTTC. Amino acid sequence: CAWSGPSGYNEQFF.

The gene calls are TRBV4-3 and TRBJ1-4, with 7 bases identical to TRBD1. V shed 0 bases, J shed 8 bases, and the junction held 6 bases outside the gene matches. CDR1 and CDR2 from the germline V gene are LGHNA and YSLEER. CDR3 length: 15 amino acids. DNA of the CDR3: TGCGCCAGCAGCCAAGACAGGGGGGGAATGGAAAAACTGTTTTTT. It yields the protein CASSQDRGGMEKLFF.

The CDR3 DNA is TGTGCCAGCAGTCCGAGGACAGGGTGGAACACTGAAGCTTTCTTT. It specifies CASSPRTGWNTEAFF. The rearrangement uses TRBV27 and TRBJ1-1, with TRBD1 identical over 8 bases. The CDR3 contains 15 residues. Trimming removed 5 bases from V and 1 base from J; junction bases left unmatched: 6. Per the germline V gene, CDR1 is MNHEY and CDR2 is SMNVEV (reference sequence).

This clone was detected only a few times. The sample contains more than one DNA sequence encoding this CDR3. The chain uses TRBV27 and TRBJ1-1, with D unclear. V was shortened by 5 bases and J by 7 bases, with 11 bases between the two germline ends. Per the germline V gene, CDR1 is MNHEY and CDR2 is SMNVEV (reference sequence). This CDR3 has 12 residues. The CDR3 region is CASSPTGGEAFF. CDR3 sequence (DNA): TGTGCCAGCAGTCCGACGGGCGGTGAAGCTTTCTTT.

The rearrangement uses TRBV7-9 and TRBJ2-7, with a possible D match to TRBD2 (6 bases). Germline-derived CDR1 and CDR2 are SEHNR and FQNEAQ (reference sequence). The CDR3 covers 15 residues. Trimming took 7 bases from V and 3 from J, leaving 19 bases between them. CDR3: CASILFSGEIYEQYF. DNA for the CDR3: TGTGCCAGCATTCTCTTTTCGGGGGAGATCTACGAGCAGTACTTC.

This clone turned up a few times. This chain connects TRBV12-5 to TRBJ2-1; D not resolved. The CDR3 is made up of 17 amino acids. CDR1 LGHNT and CDR2 FRNRAP come from the germline V gene. V lost 0 bases and J 0 bases, leaving 12 bases between the germline ends. CDR3 sequence reads: CASGLVDGTSSYNEQFF. As DNA, the CDR3 is TGTGCTAGTGGTTTGGTAGACGGAACGAGCTCCTACAATGAGCAGTTCTTC.

The V call is TRBV6-5, the J call TRBJ1-3; the D gene is possibly TRBD1 (6 bases). V lost 5 bases, J lost 1 base, and 6 bases lay in between. Germline CDR1 and CDR2: MNHEY and SVGAGI. The CDR3 is made up of 13 amino acids. The CDR3 reads CASSQGSGNTIYF. The CDR3, as DNA: TGTGCCAGCAGTCAGGGGTCTGGAAACACCATATATTTT.

The rearrangement links TRBV7-8 to TRBJ2-1; tentatively, D is TRBD2 (5 bases). The CDR3 consists of 20 residues. The ends were cut back, 5 bases at V and 6 bases at J, with 32 bases in the middle. Per germline, CDR1 SGHVS and CDR2 FQNEAQ. This chain's CDR3 is CASSPWIGLARGLSSNEQFF. The DNA of the CDR3 is TGTGCCAGCAGCCCCTGGATCGGACTGGCCCGAGGACTTAGCTCCAATGAGCAGTTCTTC.